These T cell receptor beta chains were read from a single sample in a study of blood T cell repertoires in COVID-19. Clones were read by immunoSEQ multiplex PCR, and TCRdb kept only the in-frame ones, dropping some. The table records 150,000 to 200,000 clones, 70% to 90% of them present only once. Specimen: peripheral blood. The receptors were gathered from a man in his fifties or sixties with active or convalescent COVID-19. The CDR3 runs from the conserved cysteine through the conserved F or W. A D gene is named only where the DNA matches it firmly. For some rows the clone size is stated as once, few or many, or as a class when expanded; others skip it.

abundance,j_gene,d_gene,v_gene,len,CDR3aa,CDR3nt
once,TRBJ2-2,NA,TRBV6-1,15,CASSEVVKNTGELFF,TGTGCCAGCAGTGAAGTTGTCAAGAACACCGGGGAGCTGTTTTTT
NA,TRBJ2-2,NA,TRBV7-2,16,CASSLLGRANTGELFF,TGTGCCAGCAGCTTACTGGGCAGGGCGAACACCGGGGAGCTGTTTTTT
NA,TRBJ1-4,NA,TRBV14,14,CASSQEHGGSRLFF,TGTGCCAGCAGCCAAGAACACGGGGGGTCCAGACTGTTTTTT
once,TRBJ2-3,TRBD2,TRBV4-3,17,CASSQTYGGTRTDTQYF,TGCGCCAGCAGCCAAACTTACGGGGGGACCCGCACAGATACGCAGTATTTT
NA,TRBJ1-3,TRBD1,TRBV5-6,16,CASSLGGQGFGNTIYF,TGTGCCAGCAGCTTGGGAGGACAGGGGTTTGGAAACACCATATATTTT
NA,TRBJ1-5,NA,TRBV28,16,CASSLGGGTGNQPQHF,TGTGCCAGCAGTTTAGGGGGCGGAACCGGCAATCAGCCCCAGCATTTT
NA,TRBJ1-5,TRBD1,TRBV19,15,CASSIAGTGVQPQHF,TGTGCCAGTAGTATCGCCGGGACAGGGGTTCAGCCCCAGCATTTT
NA,TRBJ1-4,NA,TRBV5-4,14,CASSLGLANEKLFF,TGTGCCAGCAGCTTGGGACTAGCTAATGAAAAACTGTTTTTT
NA,TRBJ2-1,TRBD2,TRBV29-1,14,CSVEKGGPYNEQFF,TGCAGCGTTGAAAAGGGAGGGCCCTACAATGAGCAGTTCTTC
NA,TRBJ2-7,NA,TRBV5-6,11,CASSELYEQYF,TGTGCCAGCAGTGAACTCTACGAGCAGTACTTC
NA,TRBJ2-2,TRBD2,TRBV5-1,16,CASSGGLAGVTGELFF,TGCGCCAGCAGCGGTGGACTAGCGGGAGTTACCGGGGAGCTGTTTTTT
NA,TRBJ2-3,NA,TRBV14,15,CASSQDVGGTDTQYF,TGTGCCAGCAGCCAAGATGTAGGGGGCACAGATACGCAGTATTTT
NA,TRBJ2-5,NA,TRBV28,14,CASRFPGFQETQYF,TGTGCCAGCAGGTTTCCCGGGTTCCAAGAGACCCAGTACTTC
NA,TRBJ1-3,NA,TRBV7-9,14,CASSQSTFRNTIYF,TGTGCCAGCAGCCAGTCGACATTTCGAAACACCATATATTTT
NA,TRBJ1-6,NA,TRBV6-5,12,CASSSTGSPLHF,TGTGCCAGCAGCTCAACGGGTTCACCCCTCCACTTT
NA,TRBJ1-1,TRBD1,TRBV5-4,16,CASSLDGGQLNTEAFF,TGTGCCAGCAGCTTGGATGGGGGACAGCTGAACACTGAAGCTTTCTTT
NA,TRBJ1-5,NA,TRBV28,15,CASSLRGSGNQPQHF,TGTGCCAGCAGTTTAAGGGGCAGCGGCAATCAGCCCCAGCATTTT
NA,TRBJ1-2,NA,TRBV7-2,12,CASSSYRDGYTF,TGTGCCAGCAGCTCATACAGGGACGGCTACACCTTC
NA,TRBJ1-2,TRBD1,TRBV13,14,CASSPGQGIRGYTF,TGTGCCAGCAGCCCGGGACAGGGGATAAGAGGCTACACCTTC
NA,TRBJ1-6,NA,TRBV7-2,16,CASSLVVAGSNSPLHF,TGTGCCAGCAGCTTAGTGGTCGCGGGGAGTAATTCACCCCTCCACTTT
few,TRBJ1-5,NA,TRBV5-1,17,CASSLSPGERGDQPQHF,TGCGCCAGCAGCTTGTCGCCAGGGGAAAGGGGAGATCAGCCCCAGCATTTT
NA,TRBJ2-7,NA,TRBV7-3,15,CASSLYGSIGYEQYF,TGTGCCAGCAGCTTATATGGGAGTATCGGTTACGAGCAGTACTTC